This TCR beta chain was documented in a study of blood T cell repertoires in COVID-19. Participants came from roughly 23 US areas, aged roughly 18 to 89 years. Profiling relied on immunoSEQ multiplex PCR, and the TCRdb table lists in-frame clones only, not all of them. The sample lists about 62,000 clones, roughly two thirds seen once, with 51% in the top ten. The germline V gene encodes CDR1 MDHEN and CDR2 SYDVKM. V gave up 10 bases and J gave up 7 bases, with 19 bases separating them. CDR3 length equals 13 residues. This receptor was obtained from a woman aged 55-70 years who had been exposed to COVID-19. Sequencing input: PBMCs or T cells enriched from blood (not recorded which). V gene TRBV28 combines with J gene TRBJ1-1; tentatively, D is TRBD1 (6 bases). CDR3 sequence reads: CATVDRNNYEAFF. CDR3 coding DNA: TGTGCCACCGTGGACAGAAACAATTATGAAGCTTTCTTT.